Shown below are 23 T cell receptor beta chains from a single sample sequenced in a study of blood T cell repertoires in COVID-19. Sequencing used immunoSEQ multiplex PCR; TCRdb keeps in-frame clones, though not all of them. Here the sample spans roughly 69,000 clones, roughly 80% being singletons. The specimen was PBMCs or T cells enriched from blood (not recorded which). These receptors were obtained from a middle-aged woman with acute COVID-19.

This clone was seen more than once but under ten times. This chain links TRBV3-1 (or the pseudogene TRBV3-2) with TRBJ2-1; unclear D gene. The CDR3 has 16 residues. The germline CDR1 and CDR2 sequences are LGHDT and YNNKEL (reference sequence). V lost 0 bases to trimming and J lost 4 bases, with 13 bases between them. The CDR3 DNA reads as TGTGCCAGCAGCCAAGATTGGTCTATTTTTTACAATGAGCAGTTCTTC. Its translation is CASSQDWSIFYNEQFF.

CDR3: CSVEAPRAHRGAFF. The DNA for the CDR3 is TGCAGCGTTGAAGCCCCGCGGGCGCACCGTGGAGCTTTCTTT. This rearrangement joins TRBV29-1 to TRBJ1-1; D is uncertain. The CDR3 contains 14 residues. Germline V gene lookup returns CDR1 SQVTM and CDR2 ANQGSEA. Trimming removed 1 base from V and 10 bases from J, with 19 bases in between.

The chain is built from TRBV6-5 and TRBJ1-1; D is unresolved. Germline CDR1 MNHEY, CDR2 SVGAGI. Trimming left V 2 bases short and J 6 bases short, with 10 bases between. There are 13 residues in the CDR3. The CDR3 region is CASSYLGVAEAFF. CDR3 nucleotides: TGTGCCAGCAGTTACCTCGGGGTCGCTGAAGCTTTCTTT.

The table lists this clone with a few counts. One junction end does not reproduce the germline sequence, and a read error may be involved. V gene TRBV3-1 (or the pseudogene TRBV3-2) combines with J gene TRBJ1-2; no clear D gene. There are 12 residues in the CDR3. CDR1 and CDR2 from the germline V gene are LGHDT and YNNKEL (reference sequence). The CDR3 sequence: CASSQDLAGPDF. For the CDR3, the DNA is TGTGCCAGCAGCCAAGATCTTGCAGGTCCCGACTTC.

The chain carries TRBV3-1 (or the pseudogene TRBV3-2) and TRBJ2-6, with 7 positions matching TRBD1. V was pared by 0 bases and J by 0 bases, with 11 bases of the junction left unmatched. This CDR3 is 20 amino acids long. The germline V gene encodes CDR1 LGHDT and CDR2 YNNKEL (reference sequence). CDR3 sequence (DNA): TGTGCCAGCAGCCAAGACCCAGGGGGATACAGTGGCTCTGGGGCCAACGTCCTGACTTTC. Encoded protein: CASSQDPGGYSGSGANVLTF.

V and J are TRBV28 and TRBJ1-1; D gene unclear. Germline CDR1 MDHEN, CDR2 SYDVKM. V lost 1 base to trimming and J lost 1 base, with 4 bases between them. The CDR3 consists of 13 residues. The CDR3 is CASSLLANTEAFF. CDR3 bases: TGTGCCAGCAGTTTATTGGCGAACACTGAAGCTTTCTTT.

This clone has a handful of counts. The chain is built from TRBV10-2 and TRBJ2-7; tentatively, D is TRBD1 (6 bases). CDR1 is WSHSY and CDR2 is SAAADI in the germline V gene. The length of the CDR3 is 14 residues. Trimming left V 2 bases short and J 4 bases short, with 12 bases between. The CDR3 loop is CASSEDYQGYEQYV. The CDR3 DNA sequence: TGCGCCAGCAGTGAGGACTATCAGGGGTACGAGCAGTACGTC.

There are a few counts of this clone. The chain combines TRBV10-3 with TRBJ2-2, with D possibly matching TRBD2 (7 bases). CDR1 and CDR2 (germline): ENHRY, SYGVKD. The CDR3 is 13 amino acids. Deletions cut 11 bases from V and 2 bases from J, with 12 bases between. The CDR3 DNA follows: TGTGCCGTCCGGGGGGCAAACACCGGGGAGCTGTTTTTT. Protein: CAVRGANTGELFF.

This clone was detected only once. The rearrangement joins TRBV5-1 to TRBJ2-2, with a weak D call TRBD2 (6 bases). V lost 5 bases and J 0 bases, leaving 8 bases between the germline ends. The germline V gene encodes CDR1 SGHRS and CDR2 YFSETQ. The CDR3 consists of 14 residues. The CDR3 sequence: CASREGTNTGELFF. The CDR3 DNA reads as TGCGCCAGCAGGGAGGGAACGAACACCGGGGAGCTGTTTTTT.

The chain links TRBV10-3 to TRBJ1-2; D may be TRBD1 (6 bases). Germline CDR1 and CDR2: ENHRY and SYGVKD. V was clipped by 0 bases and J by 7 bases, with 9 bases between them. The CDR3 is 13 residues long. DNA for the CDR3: TGTGCCATCAGTGAGTCGATCAGGGGTGGCTACACCTTC. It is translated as CAISESIRGGYTF.

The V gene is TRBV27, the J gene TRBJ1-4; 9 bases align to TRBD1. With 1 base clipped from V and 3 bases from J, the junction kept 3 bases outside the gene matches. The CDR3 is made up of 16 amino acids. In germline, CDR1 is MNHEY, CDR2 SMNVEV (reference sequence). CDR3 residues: CASSLLQGASNEKLFF. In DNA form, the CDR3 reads TGTGCCAGCAGTTTATTACAGGGGGCCTCTAATGAAAAACTGTTTTTT.

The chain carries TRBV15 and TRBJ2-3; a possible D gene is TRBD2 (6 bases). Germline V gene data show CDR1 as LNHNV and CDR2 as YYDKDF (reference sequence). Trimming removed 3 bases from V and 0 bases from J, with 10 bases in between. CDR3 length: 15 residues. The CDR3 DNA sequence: TGTGCCACCAGCAGTACTAGCTCGAGCACAGATACGCAGTATTTT. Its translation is CATSSTSSSTDTQYF.

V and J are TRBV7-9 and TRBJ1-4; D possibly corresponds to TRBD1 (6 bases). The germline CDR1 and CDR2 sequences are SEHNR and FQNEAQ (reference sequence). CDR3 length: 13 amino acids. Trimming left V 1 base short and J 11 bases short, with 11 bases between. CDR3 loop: CASSLGGRGKLFF. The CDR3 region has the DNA TGTGCCAGCAGCTTAGGGGGGCGCGGGAAACTGTTTTTT. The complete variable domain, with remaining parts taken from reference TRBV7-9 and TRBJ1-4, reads DTGVSQNPRHKITKRGQNVTFRCDPISEHNRLYWYRQTLGQGPEFLTYFQNEAQLEKSRLLSDRFSAERPKGSFSTLEIQRTEQGDSAMYLCASSLGGRGKLFFGSGTQLSVL.

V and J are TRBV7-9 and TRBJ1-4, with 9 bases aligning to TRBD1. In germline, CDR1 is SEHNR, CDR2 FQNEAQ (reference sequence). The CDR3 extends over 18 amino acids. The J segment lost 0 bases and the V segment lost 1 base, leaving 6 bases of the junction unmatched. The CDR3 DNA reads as TGTGCCAGCAGCTTAGACCCGGGACAGGGCGCAACTAATGAAAAACTGTTTTTT. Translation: CASSLDPGQGATNEKLFF.

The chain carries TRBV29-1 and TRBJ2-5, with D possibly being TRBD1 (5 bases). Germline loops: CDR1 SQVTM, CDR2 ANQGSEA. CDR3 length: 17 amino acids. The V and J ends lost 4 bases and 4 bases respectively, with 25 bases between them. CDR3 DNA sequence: TGCAGCGTTGCAGGCACTAAAAGGGGTGGATTGAGAGAGACCCAGTACTTC. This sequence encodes CSVAGTKRGGLRETQYF.

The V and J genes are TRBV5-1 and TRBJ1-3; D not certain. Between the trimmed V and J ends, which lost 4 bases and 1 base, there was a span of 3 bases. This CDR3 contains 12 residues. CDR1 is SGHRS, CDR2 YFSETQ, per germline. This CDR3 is CASSPSGNTIYF. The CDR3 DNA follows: TGCGCCAGCAGCCCATCTGGAAACACCATATATTTT.

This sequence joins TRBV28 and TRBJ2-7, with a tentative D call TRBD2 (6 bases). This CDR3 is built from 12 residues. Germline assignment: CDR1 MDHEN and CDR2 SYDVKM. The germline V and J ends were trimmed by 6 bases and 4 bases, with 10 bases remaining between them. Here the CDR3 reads CASRRRVYEQYF. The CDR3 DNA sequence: TGTGCCAGCAGGCGGAGGGTGTACGAGCAGTACTTC.

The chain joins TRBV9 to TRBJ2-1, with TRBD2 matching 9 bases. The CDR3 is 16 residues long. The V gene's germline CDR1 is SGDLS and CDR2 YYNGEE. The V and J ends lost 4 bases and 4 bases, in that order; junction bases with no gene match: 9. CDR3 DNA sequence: TGTGCCAGCAGCACCCTAGCGGGACAACGGTACAATGAGCAGTTCTTC. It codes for CASSTLAGQRYNEQFF.

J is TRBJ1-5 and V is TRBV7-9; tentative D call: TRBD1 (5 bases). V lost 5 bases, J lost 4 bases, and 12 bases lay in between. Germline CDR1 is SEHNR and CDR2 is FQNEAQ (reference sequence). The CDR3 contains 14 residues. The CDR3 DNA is TGTGCCAGCAGCCCCCTCGGGGGTAATCAGCCCCAGCATTTT. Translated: CASSPLGGNQPQHF.

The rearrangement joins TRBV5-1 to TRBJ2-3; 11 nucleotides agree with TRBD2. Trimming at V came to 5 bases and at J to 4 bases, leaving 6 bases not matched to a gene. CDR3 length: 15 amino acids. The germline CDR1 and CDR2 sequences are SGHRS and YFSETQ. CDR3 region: CASRLAGDLADTQYF. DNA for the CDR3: TGCGCCAGCAGACTAGCGGGAGATCTGGCAGATACGCAGTATTTT.

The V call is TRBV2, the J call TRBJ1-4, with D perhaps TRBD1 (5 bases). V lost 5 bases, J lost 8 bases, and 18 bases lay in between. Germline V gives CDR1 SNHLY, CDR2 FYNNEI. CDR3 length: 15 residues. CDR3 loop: CASSPLRGLSEKLFF. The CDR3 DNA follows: TGTGCCAGCAGTCCCCTAAGGGGCCTAAGCGAAAAACTGTTTTTT.

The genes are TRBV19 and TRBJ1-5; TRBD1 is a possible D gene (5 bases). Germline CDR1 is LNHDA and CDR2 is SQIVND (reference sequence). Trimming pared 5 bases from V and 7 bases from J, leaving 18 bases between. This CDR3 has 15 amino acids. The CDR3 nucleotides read TGTGCCAGTAGTCTTAGCTCGGGGGAGTTGCAGCCCCAGCATTTT. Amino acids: CASSLSSGELQPQHF.

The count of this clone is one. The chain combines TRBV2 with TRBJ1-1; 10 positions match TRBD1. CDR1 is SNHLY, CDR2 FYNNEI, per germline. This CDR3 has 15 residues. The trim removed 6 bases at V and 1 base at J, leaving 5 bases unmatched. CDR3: CASRGQGLGNTEAFF. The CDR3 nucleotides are TGTGCCAGCAGGGGACAGGGGCTCGGGAACACTGAAGCTTTCTTT. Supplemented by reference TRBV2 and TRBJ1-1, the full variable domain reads EPEVTQTPSHQVTQMGQEVILRCVPISNHLYFYWYRQILGQKVEFLVSFYNNEISEKSEIFDDQFSVERPDGSNFTLKIRSTKLEDSAMYFCASRGQGLGNTEAFFGQGTRLTVV.